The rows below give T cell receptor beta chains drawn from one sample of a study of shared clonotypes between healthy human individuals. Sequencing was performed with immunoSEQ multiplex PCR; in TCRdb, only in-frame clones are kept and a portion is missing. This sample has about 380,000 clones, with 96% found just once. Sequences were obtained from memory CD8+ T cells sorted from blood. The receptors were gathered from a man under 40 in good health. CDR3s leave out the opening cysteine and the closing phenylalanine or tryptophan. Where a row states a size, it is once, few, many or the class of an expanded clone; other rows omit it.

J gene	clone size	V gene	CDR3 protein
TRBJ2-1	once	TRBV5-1	ASSLGLAVTSSYNEQF
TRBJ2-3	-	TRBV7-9	ASSLAGRAITDTQY
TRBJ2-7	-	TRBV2	ASRSTGGEQY
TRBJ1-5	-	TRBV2	ASSVGWGYQPQH
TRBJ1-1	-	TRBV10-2	ASRGGTEAF
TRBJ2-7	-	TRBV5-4	ASSSQGQASYEQY
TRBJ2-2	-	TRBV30	AFQAPGLAGVLAGSGELF
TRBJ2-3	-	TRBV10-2	ASSEAFRSGRANGDTQY
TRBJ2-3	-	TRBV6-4	ASSVILAGSEDTQY
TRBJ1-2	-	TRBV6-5	ASSMLQGSYT
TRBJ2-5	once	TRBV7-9	ASSLAVVGETQY
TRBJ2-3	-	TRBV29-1	SVDPGDTDTQY